This T cell receptor (beta chain) was captured in a study of molecular identifiers for immune sequencing clone quantification. General study findings and limits: Clone sizes that are highly expanded could be underestimated when identical TCR molecules share a barcode.

The naive CD8 libraries originated from between roughly 17,000 and 1,100,000 sorted cells and drew on 10%, 30% or 50% RNA. The use of previously described methods and listed TCR primers produced the bulk TCR libraries. TCRdb redid the calling of the PCR reads with MiXCR, one entry per CDR3 protein. The sample consists of about 640,000 distinct CDR3 sequences, just under 20% of them appearing once. This clonotype was observed many times. The antigen is undetermined. This CDR3 is built from 14 residues. Germline values: CDR1 DFQATT, CDR2 SNEGSKA (reference sequence). The germline V and J ends were trimmed by 5 bases and 4 bases, with 16 bases remaining between them.

The sequenced sample consisted of naive CD8+ T cells from blood, with Jurkat cell RNA spiked in. Stated subset: FACS-sorted CD8+CD4-CCR7+CD45RA+ naive T cells. The V call is TRBV20-1, the J call TRBJ2-3, with TRBD1 as a possible D gene (6 bases). The receptor was derived from a human donor in good health. Some libraries in this study had Jurkat cell RNA spiked in. CDR3 residues: CSAPNEGESDTQYF. In DNA form, the CDR3 reads TGCAGTGCTCCCAATGAGGGGGAGTCAGATACGCAGTATTTT.